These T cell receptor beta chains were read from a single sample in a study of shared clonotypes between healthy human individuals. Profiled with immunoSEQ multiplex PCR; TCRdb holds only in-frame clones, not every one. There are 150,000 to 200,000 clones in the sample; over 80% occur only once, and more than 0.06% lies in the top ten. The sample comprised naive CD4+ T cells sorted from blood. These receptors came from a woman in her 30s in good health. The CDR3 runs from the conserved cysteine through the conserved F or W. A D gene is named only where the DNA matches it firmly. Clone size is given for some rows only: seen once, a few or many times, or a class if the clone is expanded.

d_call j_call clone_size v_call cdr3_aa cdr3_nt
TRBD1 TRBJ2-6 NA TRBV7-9 CASSSPGQGLGANVLTF TGTGCCAGCAGCTCGCCGGGACAGGGACTTGGGGCCAACGTCCTGACTTTC
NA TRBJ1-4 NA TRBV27 CASSWSGAGKGEKLFF TGTGCCAGCAGTTGGTCTGGGGCAGGGAAGGGTGAAAAACTGTTTTTT
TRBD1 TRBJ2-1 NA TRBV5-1 CASSLGDRAYNEQFF TGCGCCAGCAGCTTGGGAGACAGGGCCTACAATGAGCAGTTCTTC
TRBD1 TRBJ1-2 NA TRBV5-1 CASSPTGGNGYTF TGCGCCAGCAGCCCGACAGGGGGGAATGGCTACACCTTC
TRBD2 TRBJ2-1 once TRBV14 CASSVRLAGVEQFF TGTGCCAGCAGCGTTCGACTAGCGGGAGTAGAACAGTTCTTC
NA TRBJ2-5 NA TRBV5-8 CASSLGQKETQYF TGTGCCAGCAGCTTGGGACAAAAAGAGACCCAGTACTTC
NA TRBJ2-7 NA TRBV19 CASSISVTSYEQYF TGTGCCAGTAGTATCTCTGTTACCTCCTACGAGCAGTACTTC
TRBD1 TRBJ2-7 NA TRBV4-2 CASSPGSETGIEQYF TGTGCCAGCAGCCCGGGCTCCGAGACAGGGATCGAGCAGTACTTC
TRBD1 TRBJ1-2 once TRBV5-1 CASSSRRGQIYGYTF TGCGCCAGCAGCTCGCGTAGGGGACAGATCTATGGCTACACCTTC
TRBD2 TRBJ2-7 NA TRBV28 CASSGLISGRVVYEQYF TGTGCCAGCAGTGGCCTGATCAGCGGGAGGGTGGTCTACGAGCAGTACTTC
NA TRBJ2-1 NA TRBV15 CATSRIEREQFF TGTGCCACCAGCAGAATTGAGCGGGAGCAGTTCTTC
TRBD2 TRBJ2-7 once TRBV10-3 CAISEWSGTSHIF TGTGCCATCAGTGAGTGGTCCGGGACTAGTCACATCTTC
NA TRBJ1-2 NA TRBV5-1 CASSLGSGANYGYTF TGCGCCAGCAGTCTGGGTTCTGGGGCTAACTATGGCTACACCTTC
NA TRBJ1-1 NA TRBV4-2 CASSRQHNTEAFF TGTGCCAGCAGTCGGCAGCACAACACTGAAGCTTTCTTT
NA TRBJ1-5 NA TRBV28 CASSFGTPDQPQHF TGTGCCAGCAGTTTCGGGACACCAGATCAGCCCCAGCATTTT
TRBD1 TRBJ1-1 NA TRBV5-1 CASGTGMNTEAFF TGCGCCAGCGGGACAGGAATGAACACTGAAGCTTTCTTT
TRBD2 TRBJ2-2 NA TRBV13 CASSPTSFAGELFF TGTGCCAGCAGCCCGACTAGCTTCGCCGGGGAGCTGTTTTTT
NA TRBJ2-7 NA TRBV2 CASSLRTALEQYF TGTGCCAGCAGTCTTCGGACAGCCCTCGAGCAGTACTTC
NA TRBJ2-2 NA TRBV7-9 CASSFGTGELFF TGTGCCAGCAGCTTTGGGACCGGGGAGCTGTTTTTT
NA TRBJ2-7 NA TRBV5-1 CASSLGGAGEEQYF TGCGCCAGCAGCCTGGGCGGGGCCGGTGAGGAGCAGTACTTC
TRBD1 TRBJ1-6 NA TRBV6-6 CASRVGQDTSPLHF TGTGCCAGCAGAGTGGGACAGGATACTTCACCCCTCCACTTT
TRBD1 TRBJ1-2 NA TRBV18 CASSPTGTVTNSLNYGYTF TGTGCCAGCTCACCAACAGGGACAGTTACGAACTCCCTTAACTATGGCTACACCTTC
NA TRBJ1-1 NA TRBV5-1 CASSLEVTTEAFF TGCGCCAGCAGCTTGGAAGTAACGACTGAAGCTTTCTTT
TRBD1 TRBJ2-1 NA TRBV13 CASSEPTGWKQFF TGTGCCAGCAGCGAGCCGACAGGGTGGAAGCAGTTCTTC
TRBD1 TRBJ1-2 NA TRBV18 CASSAGQGNYGYTF TGTGCCAGCTCAGCAGGACAGGGAAACTATGGCTACACCTTC
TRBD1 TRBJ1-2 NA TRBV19 CASSSSVRDRGRSFGYTF TGTGCCAGTAGTAGCTCGGTCCGGGACAGGGGGCGAAGTTTTGGCTACACCTTC
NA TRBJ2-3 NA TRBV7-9 CASSLESGADTQYF TGTGCCAGCAGCTTAGAGTCAGGGGCAGATACGCAGTATTTT
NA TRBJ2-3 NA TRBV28 CASSFTTSTDTQYF TGTGCCAGCAGTTTCACTACTAGCACAGATACGCAGTATTTT
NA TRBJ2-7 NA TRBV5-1 CASTNRGRIGYEQYF TGCGCCAGCACCAACCGGGGGCGTATCGGCTACGAGCAGTACTTC
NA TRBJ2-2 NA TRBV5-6 CASSMGGVGPGELFF TGTGCCAGCAGCATGGGTGGCGTGGGGCCCGGGGAGCTGTTTTTT
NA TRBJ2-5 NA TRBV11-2 CASSWGRETQYF TGTGCCAGCAGCTGGGGGCGAGAGACCCAGTACTTC